Below, 4 T cell receptor beta chains from the same sample are listed, as sequenced in a study of shared clonotypes between healthy human individuals. Naive CD8 cells comprised CD45RO-negative, CCR7-positively selected cells, excluding terminally differentiated effector memory CD45RA+ cells. This table comes from immunoSEQ multiplex PCR, and its TCRdb copy is limited to in-frame clones, with some not included. The data hold roughly 2,000,000 clones, with around 96% observed a single time. The sequenced material came from naive CD8+ T cells sorted from blood. The source is a man aged 18 to 30 in good health.

V is TRBV7-9 and J is TRBJ1-4, with 7 nucleotides matching TRBD1. Unmatched junction bases numbered 8, after V lost 1 base and J lost 6 bases. Germline V gives CDR1 SEHNR, CDR2 FQNEAQ (reference sequence). The length of the CDR3 is 16 residues. In DNA form, the CDR3 reads TGTGCCAGCAGCTTAGGACATAGGGGGCTTGATGAAAAACTGTTTTTT. Protein product: CASSLGHRGLDEKLFF.

V and J are TRBV9 and TRBJ2-6; D is unclear. Germline CDR1 and CDR2: SGDLS and YYNGEE. This CDR3 has 12 residues. Trimming removed 6 bases at V and 2 bases at J, with 3 bases between. This chain's CDR3 is CASTTGANVLTF. The CDR3 DNA follows: TGTGCCAGCACCACTGGGGCCAACGTCCTGACTTTC.

The chain is built from TRBV5-6 and TRBJ2-3; TRBD2 matches at 10 bases. Looked up from germline, CDR1 is SGHDT and CDR2 is YYEEEE. This CDR3 comprises 15 residues. Trimming at V came to 1 base and at J to 7 bases, leaving 6 bases not matched to a gene. The CDR3, as DNA: TGTGCCAGCAGCTTGCTAGCGGGGGTATGGAATACGCAGTATTTT. This sequence encodes CASSLLAGVWNTQYF.

This chain uses TRBV2 with TRBJ1-4; 8 bases map to TRBD1. The CDR3 consists of 13 residues. V was pared by 8 bases and J by 8 bases, with 7 bases of the junction left unmatched. In germline, CDR1 is SNHLY, CDR2 FYNNEI. In nucleotides, the CDR3 is TGTGCCAGCCTCGGACAGGGAAGCGAAAAACTGTTTTTT. It translates to CASLGQGSEKLFF.